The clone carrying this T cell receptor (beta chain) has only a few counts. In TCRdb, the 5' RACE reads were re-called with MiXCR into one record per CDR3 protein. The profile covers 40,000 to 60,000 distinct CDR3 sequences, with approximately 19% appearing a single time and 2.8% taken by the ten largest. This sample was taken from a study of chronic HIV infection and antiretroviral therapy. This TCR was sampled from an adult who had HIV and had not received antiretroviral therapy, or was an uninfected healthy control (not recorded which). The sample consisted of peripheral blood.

The CDR3 nucleotides are TGTGCCTGGATGGCCCTCACAGATACGCAGTATTTT. Translating it yields CAWMALTDTQYF. The chain links TRBV30 to TRBJ2-3; the D is unclear. CDR1 GTSNPN and CDR2 SVGIG come from the germline V gene (reference sequence). The CDR3 is made up of 12 amino acids. The germline V and J ends were trimmed by 4 bases and 2 bases, with 7 bases remaining between them.